This TCR beta chain was observed in a study of cytomegalovirus exposure and HLA in healthy donors. Study information: Of all 400 or so donors who were genotyped, about 84% belonged to the Caucasian-associated ancestry cluster. General study results and limits: Most TCR sequences were seen very rarely across donors, but some public TCRs occurred in many.

The V gene end was trimmed by 1 base and the J gene end by 0 bases; junction bases not matched to a gene: 8. CDR3 length equals 20 residues. Germline CDR1 LNHNV, CDR2 YYDKDF (reference sequence). This cohort consisted of healthy bone marrow donors. PCR used 60 Vbeta primers and 13 Jbeta primers. Data came from immunoSEQ multiplex PCR; TCRdb stores just in-frame clones and leaves some out. The sample lists 130,000 or so clones, about 82% occurring once. Only a few counts were recorded for this clone. Its antigen is not identified. This clonotype was sampled from a female donor in good health and CMV-seropositive. The chain recombines TRBV15 with TRBJ2-3, with 15 bases matching TRBD2. Sample: PBMCs. The CDR3 DNA sequence: TGTGCCACCAGCAGAGGTCGGACTAGCGGGGGGGCGTCTAGCACAGATACGCAGTATTTT. This codes for CATSRGRTSGGASSTDTQYF.